This T cell receptor (beta chain) was captured in a study of CD8 T cells in ankylosing spondylitis. MiXCR, run by TCRdb on the 5' RACE reads, gives a single entry per CDR3 protein. This repertoire shows 150,000 to 250,000 distinct CDR3 sequences, about 13% found once; its top ten account for approximately 15%. This clonotype turned up a few times. The CDR3 loop spans 15 amino acids. Germline CDR1 MDHEN, CDR2 SYDVKM. V was trimmed by 3 bases and J by 2 bases, leaving 13 bases between them. The receptor's source is a male donor with ankylosing spondylitis or in good health (not recorded which). Sequencing input: blood, either unsorted or a sorted T cell fraction (not recorded which). This rearrangement joins TRBV28 to TRBJ1-1; a weak D match, TRBD1 (5 bases). The CDR3 DNA reads TGTGCCAGCAGTTTGTCCATAGGGGCCAACACTGAAGCTTTCTTT. Protein sequence: CASSLSIGANTEAFF.